Listed below are T cell receptor beta chains from one sample, sequenced in a study of CD8 T cells in Susac syndrome. TCRdb itself ran the immunoSEQ multiplex PCR reads through MiXCR, one entry per CDR3 protein. The sample lists approximately 190,000 distinct CDR3 sequences, around 93% occurring once. The sample was CD4+ T cells from PBMCs. These TCRs come from a human donor in good health. The CDR3 runs from the conserved cysteine through the conserved F or W. D genes are given only for firm matches.

d_call v_call cdr3_aa
. TRBV9 CASSYVQGGSGYTF
TRBD2 TRBV5-1 CASSLGTSATGELFF
. TRBV7-6 CASSPRARGRGVNTEAFF
. TRBV2 CASNYVMNTEAFF
. TRBV7-2 CASSSDRTTEAFF
TRBD1 TRBV5-1 CASSSDRANYGYTF
. TRBV6-1 CASSRGLGEPQHF
TRBD2 TRBV9 CASSVGPSGGAETQYF
. TRBV5-4 CASSPGPEANQPQHF
. TRBV6-5 CASSTVSGANVLTF
TRBD1 TRBV5-1 CASSLEGTATNTEAFF
. TRBV28 CASSFRRDQAF
TRBD1 TRBV12-3/TRBV12-4 CASTRTGVTDTQYF
. TRBV7-9 CASSDRTEQYF
. TRBV7-7 CASSSTEPGTQYF
TRBD1 TRBV15 CATSPGQTGTEAFF
TRBD2 TRBV7-2 CASSSGGARETQYF
TRBD2 TRBV20-1 CSARDWTSGGTDTQYF
TRBD1 TRBV19 CASSARTGVSGDTQYF
. TRBV2 CASRFGEQYF
. TRBV10-3 CAITEEPLDTGELFF
. TRBV12-3/TRBV12-4 CASSPSGASNQPQHF
. TRBV29-1 CSVAVNTEAFF
. TRBV6-2/TRBV6-3 CASRPTGDYGYTF
TRBD2 TRBV14 CASSQDRLAGHTDTQYF
TRBD2 TRBV13 CASSHTSGGSWEQFF
TRBD1 TRBV3-1 CASSPRDRMNTEAFF
TRBD2 TRBV9 CASSGDNGGGSDTQYF
TRBD2 TRBV5-4 CASSFTIGLAEKTQYF
. TRBV6-2/TRBV6-3 CASIADGLSGANVLTF
. TRBV6-5 CASRRDDTDTQYF
. TRBV29-1 CSVEVGGGTEAFF
. TRBV2 CASRVGLRVF
. TRBV6-1 CASSALVGGTGELFF
. TRBV28 CASREERDEQYF
. TRBV4-1 CASSQGGGTAPEAFF
. TRBV14 CASSQTLYGYTF
. TRBV29-1 CSVGKGAYEQYF
. TRBV5-1 CASSSSSALTGELFF
. TRBV19 CASSVTGGLTKNIQYF
. TRBV29-1 CSVETGGAQHF
. TRBV30 CAWRGHPYEQYF
. TRBV6-6 CASSYSTGRIENIQYF
. TRBV5-1 CASSLGDLGGTIGTQYF
TRBD1 TRBV7-2 CASSSPGQGVVGYTF
. TRBV3-1 CASSQEGLRQETGGQYF
TRBD1 TRBV4-2 CASSTGQRTVNDKVANYGYTF
TRBD1 TRBV5-6 CASSLVARQGTDTQYF
TRBD1 TRBV7-2 CASTLRGAGTGINSPLHF
TRBD1 TRBV24-1 CATGTGGSGLQETQYF
. TRBV30 CAWRPIDRIDQPQHF
. TRBV11-2 CASSLVNSGNTIYF
. TRBV19 CASSSRGVTGETYNEQFF
. TRBV5-1 CASSFSGGMTPLHF